This is a list of T cell receptor beta chains from one sample in a study of T cell repertoires in cytomegalovirus infection. TCRdb recomputed calls from the reads with MiXCR, one row per CDR3 protein. The sample includes 80,000 to 130,000 distinct CDR3 sequences, 20% to 30% seen only once; the top ten take about two fifths. The sample comprised CD8+ T cells from PBMCs. These receptors all come from a human donor in good health (CMV status not recorded). Some clones in this sample may be carry-over from other donors' samples. Each CDR3 is given with its conserved first and last residue. D genes are given only for firm matches. Size is stated for part of the rows, as once, few or many counts, or as a class when the clone is expanded.

abundance,v_gene,j_gene,d_gene,CDR3nt,CDR3aa
many,TRBV11-3,TRBJ2-7,TRBD1,TGTGCCAGCAGCCCATACGAGGGACAGGGTGTCGCGGAGCAGTACTTC,CASSPYEGQGVAEQYF
few,TRBV2,TRBJ2-7,TRBD1,TGTGCCAGCATCGACAGGGGACCCTACGAGCAGTACTTC,CASIDRGPYEQYF
.,TRBV11-2,TRBJ2-2,.,TGTGCCAGCAGCAAATGGACCGGGGAGCTGTTTTTT,CASSKWTGELFF
.,TRBV29-1,TRBJ1-1,TRBD1,TGCAGCGGACGGACAGGGGTGATACCAGAAGCTTTCTTT,CSGRTGVIPEAFF
many,TRBV7-9,TRBJ1-4,.,TGTGCCAGCAGCCCTGACAGCTTCTCAACTAATGAAAAACTGTTTTTT,CASSPDSFSTNEKLFF
many,TRBV7-2,TRBJ1-1,.,TGTGCCAGCAGCTTATCAGCTAGTTGGCTCACTGAAGCTTTCTTT,CASSLSASWLTEAFF
many,TRBV12-3/TRBV12-4,TRBJ2-1,TRBD1,TGTGCCAGCACCTCCGGGACAGGGGCGAATGAGCAGTTCTTC,CASTSGTGANEQFF
.,TRBV4-3,TRBJ1-2,.,TGCGCCAGCAGCCAAGGTGCCAGCAACTATGGCTACACCTTC,CASSQGASNYGYTF
few,TRBV4-3,TRBJ2-1,.,TGCGCCAGCAGCCAAGGTAGCGGCTCCTACAATGAGCAGTTCTTC,CASSQGSGSYNEQFF
many,TRBV2,TRBJ2-3,TRBD1,TGTGCCAGCAGGGGGGCCCGGGACAGGGGGGACTACGATACGCAGTATTTT,CASRGARDRGDYDTQYF
few,TRBV2,TRBJ2-7,.,TGTGCCAGCAGTGAAATCAACCCCAGGAGTTCCTACGAGCAGTACTTC,CASSEINPRSSYEQYF
.,TRBV11-2,TRBJ2-7,.,TGTGCCAGCAGCTTAATCATCCCCGGACATCTCGACGAGCAGTACTTC,CASSLIIPGHLDEQYF
.,TRBV27,TRBJ2-7,TRBD1,TGTGCCAGCATCAGGCCTGGGGACAGGGTCTCCTACGAGCAGTACTTC,CASIRPGDRVSYEQYF
many,TRBV7-2,TRBJ2-1,TRBD2,TGTGCCAGCAGCCCAACTCGACTAGCGGGAGGGGATTATGAGCAGTTCTTC,CASSPTRLAGGDYEQFF
few,TRBV7-8,TRBJ1-6,.,TGTGCCAGCAGCCCGCAAGGGGGGGTTAATTCACCCCTCCACTTT,CASSPQGGVNSPLHF
many,TRBV6-1,TRBJ1-1,.,TGTGCCAGCGGCGTCGGAACCAACACTGAAGCTTTCTTT,CASGVGTNTEAFF
.,TRBV7-9,TRBJ2-5,.,TGTGCCAGCAGCTTAGTCCGGGACTACCAAGAGACCCAGTACTTC,CASSLVRDYQETQYF
.,TRBV5-8,TRBJ1-5,.,TGTGCCAGCAGCACTGACGGTGATGGCAATCAGCCCCAGCATTTT,CASSTDGDGNQPQHF
.,TRBV19,TRBJ1-5,TRBD1,TGTGCCAGTAGTATAGATCTATGGGGACAGGTCAATCAGCCCCAGCATTTT,CASSIDLWGQVNQPQHF
.,TRBV4-3,TRBJ1-1,.,TGCGCCAGCAGCCAAGATGTTGCACTGATGAACACTGAAGCTTTCTTT,CASSQDVALMNTEAFF
few,TRBV7-8,TRBJ2-7,TRBD2,TGTGCCAGCAGCTCCCTTAGCCGGGAGGGCCTCTACGAGCAGTACTTC,CASSSLSREGLYEQYF
many,TRBV30,TRBJ2-7,.,TGTGCCTGGAGCTACGGTCCGGGCGAGCAGTACTTC,CAWSYGPGEQYF
.,TRBV2,TRBJ1-4,TRBD1,TGTGCCAGCAGAGAGGGACAGGATAATGAAAAACTGTTTTTT,CASREGQDNEKLFF
many,TRBV11-2,TRBJ2-1,.,TGTGCCAGCAGCTTAGCGGCGGGTGTTAGCTCCTACAATGAGCAGTTCTTC,CASSLAAGVSSYNEQFF
few,TRBV28,TRBJ2-3,TRBD1,TGTGCCAGCAGTCCCTACGGGACAGTAACAGATACGCAGTATTTT,CASSPYGTVTDTQYF
many,TRBV12-3/TRBV12-4,TRBJ2-1,TRBD1,TGTGCCAGCAGTCCCGGACAGGGGACGGGGAATGAGCAGTTCTTC,CASSPGQGTGNEQFF
.,TRBV4-3,TRBJ1-4,TRBD1,TGCGCCAGCAGCCAAGAGGACAGGGAGGCTGAAAAACTGTTTTTT,CASSQEDREAEKLFF